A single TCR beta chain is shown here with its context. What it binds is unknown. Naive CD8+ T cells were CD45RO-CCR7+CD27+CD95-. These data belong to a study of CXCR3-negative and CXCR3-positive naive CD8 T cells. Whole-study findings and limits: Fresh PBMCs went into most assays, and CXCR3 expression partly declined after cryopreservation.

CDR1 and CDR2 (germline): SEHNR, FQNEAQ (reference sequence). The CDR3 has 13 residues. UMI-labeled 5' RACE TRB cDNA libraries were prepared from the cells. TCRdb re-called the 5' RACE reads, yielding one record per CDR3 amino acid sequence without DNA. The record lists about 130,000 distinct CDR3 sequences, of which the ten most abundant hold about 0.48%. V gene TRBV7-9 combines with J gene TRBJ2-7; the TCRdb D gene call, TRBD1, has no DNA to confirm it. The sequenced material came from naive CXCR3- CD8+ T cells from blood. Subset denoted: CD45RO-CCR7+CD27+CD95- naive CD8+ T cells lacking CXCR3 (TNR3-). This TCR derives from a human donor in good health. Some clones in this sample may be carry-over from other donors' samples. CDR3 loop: CASSFHGGLEQYF.